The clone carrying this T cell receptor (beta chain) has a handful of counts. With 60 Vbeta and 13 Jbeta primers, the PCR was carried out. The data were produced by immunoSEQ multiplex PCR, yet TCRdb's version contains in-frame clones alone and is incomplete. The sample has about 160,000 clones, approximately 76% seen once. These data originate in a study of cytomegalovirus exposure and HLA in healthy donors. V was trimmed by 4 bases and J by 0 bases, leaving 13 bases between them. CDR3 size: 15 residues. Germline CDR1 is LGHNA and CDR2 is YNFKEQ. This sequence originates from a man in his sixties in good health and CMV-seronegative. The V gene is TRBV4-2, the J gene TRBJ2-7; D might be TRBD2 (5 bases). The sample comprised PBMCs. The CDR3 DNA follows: TGTGCCAGCAGCCTATCACGAGGGTCCTCCTACGAGCAGTACTTC. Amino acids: CASSLSRGSSYEQYF.